This T cell receptor beta chain was documented in a study of blood T cell repertoires in COVID-19. About the study: Italy, Spain and the United States were the sources of the convalescent and acute COVID-19 samples. From T cells, B-cell-depleted T cells, or PBMCs came the material, which was cDNA or gDNA.

In the authors' methods: Scientists estimated how many nucleated cells there were by amplifying reference gene primers. Generated by immunoSEQ multiplex PCR, the TCRdb table keeps only in-frame clones and is missing some. V, J and clone size are taken as reported in that table, and D and trimming were inferred from the DNA itself. There are under 150,000 clones in the sample; 85% to 90% occur only once, and roughly 7.6% lies in the top ten. V was clipped by 1 base and J by 5 bases, with 15 bases between them. CDR1 is LGHNT and CDR2 is FRNRAP in the germline V gene. The CDR3 extends over 15 amino acids.

This sequence was found in a man aged 45 to 65 with acute or convalescent COVID-19. Sequencing was performed on peripheral blood. This chain joins TRBV12-5 and TRBJ2-7, with D possibly matching TRBD2 (5 bases). The CDR3 region is CASGLAGWEHNEQYF. The CDR3 coding sequence is TGTGCTAGTGGTTTGGCGGGGTGGGAGCATAACGAGCAGTACTTC.